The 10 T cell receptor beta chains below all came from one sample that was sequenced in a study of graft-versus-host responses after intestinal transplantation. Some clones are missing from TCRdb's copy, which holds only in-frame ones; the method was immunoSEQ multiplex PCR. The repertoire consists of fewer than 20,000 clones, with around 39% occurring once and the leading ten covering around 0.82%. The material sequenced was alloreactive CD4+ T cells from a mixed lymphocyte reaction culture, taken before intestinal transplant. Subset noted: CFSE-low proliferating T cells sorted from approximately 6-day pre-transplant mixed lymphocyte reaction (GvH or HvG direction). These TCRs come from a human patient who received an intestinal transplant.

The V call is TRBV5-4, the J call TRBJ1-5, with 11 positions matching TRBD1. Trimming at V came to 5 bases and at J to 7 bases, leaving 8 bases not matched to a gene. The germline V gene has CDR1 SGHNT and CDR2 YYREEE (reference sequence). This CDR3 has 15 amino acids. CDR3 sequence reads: CASSQDRGQGQPQHF. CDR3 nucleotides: TGTGCCAGCAGTCAGGACAGGGGGCAGGGACAGCCCCAGCATTTT.

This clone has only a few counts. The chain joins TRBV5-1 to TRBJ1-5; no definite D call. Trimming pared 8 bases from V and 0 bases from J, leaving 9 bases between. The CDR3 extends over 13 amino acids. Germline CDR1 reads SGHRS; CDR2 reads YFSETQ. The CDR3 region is CASSRDSNQPQHF. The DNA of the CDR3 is TGCGCCAGTTCGCGAGATAGCAATCAGCCCCAGCATTTT.

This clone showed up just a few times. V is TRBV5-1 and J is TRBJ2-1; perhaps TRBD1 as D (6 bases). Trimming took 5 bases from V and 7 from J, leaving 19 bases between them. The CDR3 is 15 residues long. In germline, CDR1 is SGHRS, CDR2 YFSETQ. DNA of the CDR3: TGCGCCAGCAGTAGAGGGGGACAAGTCCCTAATGAGCAGTTCTTC. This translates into CASSRGGQVPNEQFF. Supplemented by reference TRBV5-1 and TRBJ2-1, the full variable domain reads KAGVTQTPRYLIKTRGQQVTLSCSPISGHRSVSWYQQTPGQGLQFLFEYFSETQRNKGNFPGRFSGRQFSNSRSEMNVSTLELGDSALYLCASSRGGQVPNEQFFGPGTRLTVL.

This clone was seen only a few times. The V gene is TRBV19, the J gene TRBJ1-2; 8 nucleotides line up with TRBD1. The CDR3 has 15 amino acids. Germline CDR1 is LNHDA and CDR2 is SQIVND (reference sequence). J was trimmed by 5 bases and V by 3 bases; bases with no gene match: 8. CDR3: CASSMTGQGRYGYTF. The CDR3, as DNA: TGTGCCAGTAGTATGACAGGACAGGGTAGGTATGGCTACACCTTC.

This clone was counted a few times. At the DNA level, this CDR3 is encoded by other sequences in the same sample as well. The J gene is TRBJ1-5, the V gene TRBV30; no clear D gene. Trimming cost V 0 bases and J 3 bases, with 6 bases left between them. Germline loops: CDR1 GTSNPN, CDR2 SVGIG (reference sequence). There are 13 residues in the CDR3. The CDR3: CAWSVRLNQPQHF. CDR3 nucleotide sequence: TGTGCCTGGAGTGTACGTCTCAATCAGCCCCAGCATTTT.

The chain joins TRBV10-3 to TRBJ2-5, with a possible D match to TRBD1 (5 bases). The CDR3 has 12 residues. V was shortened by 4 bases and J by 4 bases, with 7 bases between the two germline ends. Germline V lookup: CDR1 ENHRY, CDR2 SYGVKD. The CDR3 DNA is TGTGCCATCAGTGGTAGGGGAGAGACCCAGTACTTC. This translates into CAISGRGETQYF.

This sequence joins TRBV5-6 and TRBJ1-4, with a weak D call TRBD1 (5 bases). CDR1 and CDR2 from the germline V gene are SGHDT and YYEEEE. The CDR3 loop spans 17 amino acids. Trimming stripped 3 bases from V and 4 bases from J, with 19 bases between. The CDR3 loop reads CASSWGPGVLSNEKLFF. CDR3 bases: TGTGCCAGCAGCTGGGGACCCGGGGTTCTCAGTAATGAAAAACTGTTTTTT.

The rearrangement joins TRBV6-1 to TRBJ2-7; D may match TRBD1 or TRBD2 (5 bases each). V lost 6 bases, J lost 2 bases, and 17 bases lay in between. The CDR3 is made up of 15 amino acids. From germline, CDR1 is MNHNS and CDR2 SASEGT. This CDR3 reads CASSEGWARAYEQYF. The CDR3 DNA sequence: TGTGCCAGCAGCGAGGGTTGGGCCAGGGCCTACGAGCAGTACTTC.

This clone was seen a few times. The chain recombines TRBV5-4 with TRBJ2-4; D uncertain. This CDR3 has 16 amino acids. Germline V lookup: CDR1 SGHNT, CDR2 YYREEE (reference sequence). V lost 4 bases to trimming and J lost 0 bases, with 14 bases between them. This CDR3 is CASSPDFALAKNIQYF. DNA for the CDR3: TGTGCCAGCAGCCCAGACTTCGCTCTAGCCAAAAACATTCAGTACTTC.

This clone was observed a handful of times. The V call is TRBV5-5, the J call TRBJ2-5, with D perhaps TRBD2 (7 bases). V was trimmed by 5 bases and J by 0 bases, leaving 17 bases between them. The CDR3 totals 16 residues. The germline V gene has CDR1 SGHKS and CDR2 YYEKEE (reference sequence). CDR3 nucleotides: TGTGCCAGCAGGCAAGGGGGGGGGCCGTACCAAGAGACCCAGTACTTC. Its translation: CASRQGGGPYQETQYF.